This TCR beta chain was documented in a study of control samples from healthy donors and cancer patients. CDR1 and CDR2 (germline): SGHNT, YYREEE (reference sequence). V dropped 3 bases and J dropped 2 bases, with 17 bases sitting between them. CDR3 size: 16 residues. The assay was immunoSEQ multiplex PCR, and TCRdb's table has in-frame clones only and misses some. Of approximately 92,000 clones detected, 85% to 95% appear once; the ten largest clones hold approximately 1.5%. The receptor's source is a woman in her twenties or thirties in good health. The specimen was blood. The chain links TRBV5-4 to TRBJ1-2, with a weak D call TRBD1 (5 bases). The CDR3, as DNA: TGTGCCAGCAGCTGGGGGAGGGCAGGGTGGAACTATGGCTACACCTTC. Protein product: CASSWGRAGWNYGYTF.